Shown below are 26 T cell receptor beta chains from a single sample sequenced in a study of blood T cells in healthy people across ages (dated by TCRdb to about 2015). Library preparation was by 5' RACE. Sequencing instrument: Illumina HiSeq 2500. A second roughly 6 to 12 cycle PCR used a sample-barcoded 5' primer and a J-beta primer mix. The public reads were run again by TCRdb, first through fastp at Q25 and then through MiXCR, and only productive beta chains were kept. A single entry per CDR3 protein holds the most common genes and DNA from its merged rows. Across this sample there are more than 800,000 distinct CDR3 sequences, with 40% to 45% seen only once. Approximately 20% of the sample belongs to the ten largest clones. The sequenced sample was blood. All receptors come from a woman in her fifties or sixties in good health.

This clonotype came up a few times. The rearrangement joins TRBV11-2 to TRBJ2-7; possibly TRBD2 for D (5 bases). The CDR3 is made up of 16 amino acids. Per germline, CDR1 SGHAT and CDR2 FQNNGV. V lost 5 bases and J lost 0, with 17 bases in between. The DNA for the CDR3 is TGTGCCAGCAGCCCCGAGACGGGGATGAACTCCTACGAGCAGTACTTC. Protein: CASSPETGMNSYEQYF.

This clonotype has a single count. This may stem from a read error, because a much larger clone lies one nucleotide away. V usage is TRBV10-3 and J usage is TRBJ2-5; D ambiguous. Germline V gives CDR1 ENHRY, CDR2 SYGVKD. This CDR3 has 12 residues. The V end was cut by 6 bases, the J end by 5 bases, with 10 bases between. The CDR3 DNA follows: TGTGCCATCAGGGTAGGCCGGGAGACCCAGTACTTC. It specifies CAIRVGRETQYF.

The chain carries TRBV9 and TRBJ2-2, with D maybe TRBD1 (5 bases). The V gene's germline CDR1 is SGDLS and CDR2 YYNGEE. The germline V and J ends were trimmed by 0 bases and 7 bases, with 13 bases remaining between them. This CDR3 contains 15 residues. CDR3 in amino acids: CASSVEGRVGGELFF. The CDR3 coding sequence is TGTGCCAGCAGCGTAGAGGGGCGAGTAGGCGGGGAGCTGTTTTTT.

The chain recombines TRBV3-1 with TRBJ2-3; TRBD2 matches at 10 bases. Germline V gene data show CDR1 as LGHDT and CDR2 as YNNKEL (reference sequence). This CDR3 has 15 amino acids. The J segment lost 3 bases and the V segment lost 4 bases, leaving 4 bases of the junction unmatched. The CDR3 nucleotides read TGTGCCAGCAGCCCTAGCGGGAGTCCAACAGATACGCAGTATTTT. This sequence encodes CASSPSGSPTDTQYF.

The CDR3 is CASSGRIGDRVNYGYTF. The CDR3 region has the DNA TGTGCCAGCAGTGGTCGAATAGGAGACAGGGTAAACTATGGCTACACCTTC. The V gene is TRBV6-1, the J gene TRBJ1-2, with 7 bases that match TRBD1. The CDR3 loop spans 17 amino acids. Looked up from germline, CDR1 is MNHNS and CDR2 is SASEGT. The J segment lost 2 bases and the V segment lost 4 bases, leaving 13 bases of the junction unmatched.

The chain recombines TRBV10-3 with TRBJ2-5, with 8 nucleotides matching TRBD2. With V trimmed by 0 bases and J by 11 bases, 14 bases remained unmatched. The germline gives CDR1 ENHRY, CDR2 SYGVKD. This CDR3 spans 16 amino acids. The CDR3 coding sequence is TGTGCCATCAGTGAGTCAATAGCGGGAATATTTAATGAGCAGTACTTC. Translation: CAISESIAGIFNEQYF.

This clonotype was counted ten times or more. The chain couples TRBV12-3 or TRBV12-4 to TRBJ2-3; unclear D gene. The CDR3 spans 12 residues. V gave up 4 bases and J gave up 3 bases, with 5 bases separating them. The CDR3 loop reads CASSSPTDTQYF. The CDR3 coding sequence is TGTGCCAGCAGTTCTCCGACAGATACGCAGTATTTT.

The chain combines TRBV9 with TRBJ2-1; D possibly corresponds to TRBD1 (5 bases). The CDR3 spans 17 residues. Germline V CDR1 and CDR2: SGDLS, YYNGEE. The V and J ends lost 4 bases and 3 bases respectively, with 20 bases between them. The CDR3 nucleotides are TGTGCCAGCAGCCCCTTAGGGGCTGACCTGAACTACAATGAGCAGTTCTTC. This encodes CASSPLGADLNYNEQFF.

CDR3 in amino acids: CASSHRQGLTGELFF. The CDR3 DNA is TGTGCCAGCAGCCACCGACAGGGCCTGACCGGGGAGCTGTTTTTT. The chain joins TRBV11-3 to TRBJ2-2; TRBD1 matches at 7 bases. V lost 5 bases and J lost 5; bases outside the gene matches: 8. CDR1 and CDR2 from the germline V gene are SGHNT and YENEEA. CDR3 length equals 15 residues.

J is TRBJ1-2 and V is TRBV6-5, with TRBD1 matching over 9 bases. CDR1 is MNHEY and CDR2 is SVGAGI in the germline V gene. Trimming cost V 2 bases and J 4 bases; bases outside gene matches: 8. The CDR3 length is 16 residues. CDR3 sequence reads: CASSYTTGGVSYGYTF. In nucleotides, the CDR3 is TGTGCCAGCAGTTACACTACAGGGGGCGTTAGCTATGGCTACACCTTC.

This chain links TRBV29-1 with TRBJ2-3; a possible D gene is TRBD2 (6 bases). This CDR3 is built from 14 residues. Germline CDR1 reads SQVTM; CDR2 reads ANQGSEA. The germline V and J ends were trimmed by 7 bases and 2 bases, with 16 bases remaining between them. The CDR3 region has the DNA TGCAGCGGGGGTGGAGGGCCTAACACAGATACGCAGTATTTT. Translation gives CSGGGGPNTDTQYF.

The chain uses TRBV6-2 or TRBV6-3 and TRBJ1-2; tentatively, D is TRBD1 (5 bases). Germline loops: CDR1 MNHEY, CDR2 SVGEGT. The length of the CDR3 is 14 residues. The V gene lost 5 bases and the J gene lost 6 bases, with 16 bases spanning the gap. CDR3 sequence (DNA): TGTGCCAGCAGTGGGACGACGGCGACTCATGGCTACACCTTC. It yields the protein CASSGTTATHGYTF.

The V and J genes are TRBV12-3 or TRBV12-4 and TRBJ1-1, with 8 bases fitting TRBD1. After removal of 5 bases from V and 4 bases from J, the junction contained 12 bases not matched to a gene. CDR3 length: 16 amino acids. The CDR3 DNA is TGTGCCAGCAGTCTTCGGACAGGGACGAAGGGCACTGAAGCTTTCTTT. Translated, it gives CASSLRTGTKGTEAFF.

The chain carries TRBV28 and TRBJ2-5, with 9 bases fitting TRBD2. The CDR3 covers 17 residues. The junction had 13 bases not matched to a gene; V was cut back by 6 bases and J by 2 bases. Germline CDR1 reads MDHEN; CDR2 reads SYDVKM. CDR3: CASRTARLAARQETQYF. Here the CDR3 DNA reads TGTGCCAGCAGGACCGCGAGACTAGCGGCTAGACAAGAGACCCAGTACTTC. The full variable domain, its missing parts supplied by reference TRBV28 and TRBJ2-5, is DVKVTQSSRYLVKRTGEKVFLECVQDMDHENMFWYRQDPGLGLRLIYFSYDVKMKEKGDIPEGYSVSREKKERFSLILESASTNQTSMYLCASRTARLAARQETQYFGPGTRLLVL.

J is TRBJ2-4 and V is TRBV20-1; D uncertain. Judging by the DNA end, TRBJ2-7 fits better; the J call may be wrong. The CDR3 loop spans 12 amino acids. Per the germline V gene, CDR1 is DFQATT and CDR2 is SNEGSKA (reference sequence). As DNA, the CDR3 is TGCAGTGTACGGCCCCGGGCCTACGAGCAGTACTTC. It codes for CSVRPRAYEQYF.

The chain combines TRBV29-1 with TRBJ2-3; D uncertain. The CDR3 covers 12 residues. V was trimmed by 2 bases and J by 2 bases, leaving 5 bases between them. Germline V gene lookup returns CDR1 SQVTM and CDR2 ANQGSEA. The CDR3 sequence: CSVEFYTDTQYF. CDR3 bases: TGCAGCGTTGAATTTTACACAGATACGCAGTATTTT.

The chain combines TRBV9 with TRBJ2-3; 12 positions agree with TRBD2. This CDR3 contains 18 residues. The V segment lost 4 bases and the J segment 0 bases; nucleotides outside the gene matches: 9. CDR1 is SGDLS, CDR2 YYNGEE, per germline. CDR3 sequence (DNA): TGTGCCAGCAGCTCAGAAGGGACTAGCGGGCTTAGCACAGATACGCAGTATTTT. It encodes CASSSEGTSGLSTDTQYF.

Remarks on this clonotype: A read error is possible here, since a much larger clone lies one base away. The V and J genes are TRBV21-1 and TRBJ1-2. TRBV21-1 is deemed a pseudogene. The CDR3 consists of 11 residues. The CDR3 DNA is TGTGCCAGCCAGCGAACTGTTGGCTACACCTTC. Amino acids: CASQRTVGYTF.

The chain has TRBV21-1 and TRBJ2-7; TRBD2 was called by the table and not checked on the DNA. TRBV21-1 is designated a pseudogene. The CDR3 is 15 residues long. DNA of the CDR3: TGTGCCAGCAGCAAAGATTCGGGACTTGGGTACGAGCAGTACTTC. Translating it yields CASSKDSGLGYEQYF.

This chain connects TRBV29-1 to TRBJ2-3, with 14 bases matching TRBD2. The V and J ends lost 7 bases and 4 bases, in that order; junction bases with no gene match: 4. This CDR3 has 14 amino acids. The germline CDR1 and CDR2 sequences are SQVTM and ANQGSEA. CDR3 amino acids: CSARTSGRSDTQYF. The DNA of the CDR3 is TGCAGCGCCAGGACTAGCGGGAGGTCAGATACGCAGTATTTT.

The chain joins TRBV10-3 to TRBJ2-1, with 7 bases identical to TRBD2. The CDR3 contains 15 residues. The germline CDR1 and CDR2 sequences are ENHRY and SYGVKD. With 3 bases clipped from V and 10 bases from J, the junction kept 12 bases outside the gene matches. In DNA form, the CDR3 reads TGTGCCATCAGTGACCCGATTTTAGCGGGTGGGGAGCAGTTCTTC. This encodes CAISDPILAGGEQFF.

The genes are TRBV5-1 and TRBJ2-7; TRBD2 aligns across 10 bases. The end of the DNA fits TRBJ2-5 better, so the J call may be wrong. Per the germline V gene, CDR1 is SGHRS and CDR2 is YFSETQ. This CDR3 is 13 amino acids long. CDR3 coding DNA: TGCGCCAGCGGACTAGCGGCACGGGAGACCCAGTACTTC. Its translation: CASGLAARETQYF.

The rearrangement joins TRBV7-2 to TRBJ2-1, with 9 bases fitting TRBD2. This CDR3 has 15 residues. Per germline, CDR1 SGHTA and CDR2 FQGNSA. V lost 6 bases, J lost 9 bases, and 12 bases stayed unmatched. In nucleotides, the CDR3 is TGTGCCAGCAGTCAAGACGGGCCTAGCGGGGCTGAGCAGTTCTTC. Translating it yields CASSQDGPSGAEQFF.

The J gene is TRBJ2-7, the V gene TRBV9, with TRBD2 matching 15 bases. J lost 7 bases, V lost 8 bases, and 16 bases had no gene match. The CDR3 extends over 17 amino acids. CDR1 SGDLS and CDR2 YYNGEE come from the germline V gene. The CDR3 sequence: CASSPEGGTSGRNEQYF. For the CDR3, the DNA is TGTGCCAGTAGCCCGGAGGGGGGGACTAGCGGGAGGAATGAGCAGTACTTC.

The chain uses TRBV27 and TRBJ2-7, with D tentatively TRBD1 or TRBD2 (5 bases each). Germline-derived CDR1 and CDR2 are MNHEY and SMNVEV (reference sequence). V was trimmed by 5 bases and J by 5 bases, leaving 10 bases between them. The CDR3 runs 12 residues. DNA of the CDR3: TGTGCCAGCAGTACCGGGGCTAACGAGCAGTACTTC. This sequence encodes CASSTGANEQYF.

This chain uses TRBV5-1 with TRBJ1-6; D unresolved. CDR3 length: 14 amino acids. Germline V CDR1 and CDR2: SGHRS, YFSETQ. The V end was cut by 2 bases, the J end by 6 bases, with 9 bases between. The CDR3 loop reads CASSFFRSNSPLHF. CDR3 nucleotides: TGCGCCAGCAGCTTCTTCAGGTCTAATTCACCCCTCCACTTT.